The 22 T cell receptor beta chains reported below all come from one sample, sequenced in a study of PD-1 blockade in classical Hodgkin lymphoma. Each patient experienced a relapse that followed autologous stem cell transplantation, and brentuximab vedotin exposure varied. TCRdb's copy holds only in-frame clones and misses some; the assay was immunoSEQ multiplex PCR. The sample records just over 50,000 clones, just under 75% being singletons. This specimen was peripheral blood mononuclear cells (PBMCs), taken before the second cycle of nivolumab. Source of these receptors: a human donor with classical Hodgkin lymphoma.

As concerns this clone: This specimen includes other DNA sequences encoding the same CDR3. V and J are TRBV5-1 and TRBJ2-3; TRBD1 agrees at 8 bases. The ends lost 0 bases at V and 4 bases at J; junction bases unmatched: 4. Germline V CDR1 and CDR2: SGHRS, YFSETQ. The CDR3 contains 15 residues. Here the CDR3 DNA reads TGCGCCAGCAGCTTGGGACAGGGGATCCCAGATACGCAGTATTTT. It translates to CASSLGQGIPDTQYF.

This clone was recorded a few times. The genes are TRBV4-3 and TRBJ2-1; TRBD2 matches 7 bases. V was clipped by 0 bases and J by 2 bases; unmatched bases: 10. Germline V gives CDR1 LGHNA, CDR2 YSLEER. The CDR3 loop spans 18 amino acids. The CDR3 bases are TGCGCCAGCAGCCAAGATGTGGGAGGGCCCTCAACCTACAATGAGCAGTTCTTC. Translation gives CASSQDVGGPSTYNEQFF.

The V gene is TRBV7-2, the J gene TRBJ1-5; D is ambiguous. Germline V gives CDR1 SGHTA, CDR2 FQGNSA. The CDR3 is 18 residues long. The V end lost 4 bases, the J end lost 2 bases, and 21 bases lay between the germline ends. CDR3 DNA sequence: TGTGCCAGCAGCTCGCTCGACTCCTTTACAGTTGGCAATCAGCCCCAGCATTTT. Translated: CASSSLDSFTVGNQPQHF.

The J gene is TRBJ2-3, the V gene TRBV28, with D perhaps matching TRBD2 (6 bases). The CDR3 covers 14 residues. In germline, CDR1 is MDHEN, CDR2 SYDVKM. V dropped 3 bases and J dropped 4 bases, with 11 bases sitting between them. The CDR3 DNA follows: TGTGCCAGCAGTTTCTGGGCGGGACCAGATACGCAGTATTTT. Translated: CASSFWAGPDTQYF. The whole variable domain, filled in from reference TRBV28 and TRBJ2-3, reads DVKVTQSSRYLVKRTGEKVFLECVQDMDHENMFWYRQDPGLGLRLIYFSYDVKMKEKGDIPEGYSVSREKKERFSLILESASTNQTSMYLCASSFWAGPDTQYFGPGTRLTVL.

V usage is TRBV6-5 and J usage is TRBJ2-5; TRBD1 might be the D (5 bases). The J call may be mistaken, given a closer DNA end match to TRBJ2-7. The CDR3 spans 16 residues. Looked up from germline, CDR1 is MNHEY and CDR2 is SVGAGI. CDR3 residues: CASSYSRSGLSYEQYF. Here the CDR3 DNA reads TGTGCCAGCAGTTACTCGAGGTCAGGGCTATCCTACGAGCAGTACTTC.

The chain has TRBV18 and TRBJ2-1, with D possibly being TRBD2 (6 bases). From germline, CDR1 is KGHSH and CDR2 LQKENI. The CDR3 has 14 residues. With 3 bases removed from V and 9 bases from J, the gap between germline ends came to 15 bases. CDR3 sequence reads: CASSPGGPPFEQFF. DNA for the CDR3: TGTGCCAGCTCACCGGGGGGACCCCCGTTTGAGCAGTTCTTC.

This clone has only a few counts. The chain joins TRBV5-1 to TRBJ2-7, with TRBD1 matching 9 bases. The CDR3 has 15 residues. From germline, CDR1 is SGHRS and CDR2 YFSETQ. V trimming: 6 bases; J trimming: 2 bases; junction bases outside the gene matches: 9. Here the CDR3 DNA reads TGCGCCAGCACCGATAAGGACAGGGGCACCTACGAGCAGTACTTC. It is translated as CASTDKDRGTYEQYF.

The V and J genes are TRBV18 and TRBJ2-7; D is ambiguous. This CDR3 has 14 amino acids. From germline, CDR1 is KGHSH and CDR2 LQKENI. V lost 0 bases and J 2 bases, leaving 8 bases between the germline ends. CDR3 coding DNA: TGTGCCAGCTCACCACCGGTCGGAGCCTACGAGCAGTACTTC. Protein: CASSPPVGAYEQYF.

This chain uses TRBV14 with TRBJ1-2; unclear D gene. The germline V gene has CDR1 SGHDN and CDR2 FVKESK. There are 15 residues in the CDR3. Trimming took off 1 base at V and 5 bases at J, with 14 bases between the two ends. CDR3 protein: CASSQAVGVQYGYTF. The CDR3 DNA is TGTGCCAGCAGCCAAGCAGTGGGCGTTCAGTATGGCTACACCTTC.

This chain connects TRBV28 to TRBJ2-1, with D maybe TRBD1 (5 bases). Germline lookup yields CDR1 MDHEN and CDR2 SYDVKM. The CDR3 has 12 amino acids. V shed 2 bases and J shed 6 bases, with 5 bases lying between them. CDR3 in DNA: TGTGCCAGCAGTTTAAGGGGCAATGAGCAGTTCTTC. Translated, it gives CASSLRGNEQFF. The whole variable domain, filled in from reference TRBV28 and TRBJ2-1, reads DVKVTQSSRYLVKRTGEKVFLECVQDMDHENMFWYRQDPGLGLRLIYFSYDVKMKEKGDIPEGYSVSREKKERFSLILESASTNQTSMYLCASSLRGNEQFFGPGTRLTVL.

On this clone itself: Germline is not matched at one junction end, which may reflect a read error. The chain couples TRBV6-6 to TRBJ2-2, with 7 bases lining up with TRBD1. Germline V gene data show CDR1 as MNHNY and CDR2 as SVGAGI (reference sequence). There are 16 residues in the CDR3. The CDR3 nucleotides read TGTGCCAGCAGTTCCCCCGGACAGGCGAATACCGGGGAGCTGTTTTTT. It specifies CASSSPGQANTGELFF.

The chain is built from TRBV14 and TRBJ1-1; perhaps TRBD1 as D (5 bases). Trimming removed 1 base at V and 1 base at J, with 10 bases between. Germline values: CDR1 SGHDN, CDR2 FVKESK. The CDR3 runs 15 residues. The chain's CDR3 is CASSQGTGGNTEAFF. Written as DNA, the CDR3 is TGTGCCAGCAGCCAAGGGACGGGGGGGAACACTGAAGCTTTCTTT.

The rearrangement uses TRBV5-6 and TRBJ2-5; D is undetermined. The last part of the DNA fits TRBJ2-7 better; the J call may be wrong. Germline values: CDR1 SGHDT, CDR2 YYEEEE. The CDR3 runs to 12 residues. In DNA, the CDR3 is TGTGCCAGCAGCTTCACCTCCTACGAGCAGTACTTC. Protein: CASSFTSYEQYF.

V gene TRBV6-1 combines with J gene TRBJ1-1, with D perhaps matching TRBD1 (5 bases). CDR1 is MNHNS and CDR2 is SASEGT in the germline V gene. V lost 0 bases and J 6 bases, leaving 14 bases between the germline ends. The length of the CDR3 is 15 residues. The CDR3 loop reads CASSEAVQGRSEAFF. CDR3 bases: TGTGCCAGCAGTGAAGCGGTGCAGGGCCGCTCTGAAGCTTTCTTT.

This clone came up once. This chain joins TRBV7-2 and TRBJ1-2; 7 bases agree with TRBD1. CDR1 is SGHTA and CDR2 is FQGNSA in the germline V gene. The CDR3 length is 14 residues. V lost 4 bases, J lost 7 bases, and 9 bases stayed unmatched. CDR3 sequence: CASSSRTRDSGYTF. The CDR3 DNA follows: TGTGCCAGCAGCTCCCGAACAAGGGACAGTGGCTACACCTTC.

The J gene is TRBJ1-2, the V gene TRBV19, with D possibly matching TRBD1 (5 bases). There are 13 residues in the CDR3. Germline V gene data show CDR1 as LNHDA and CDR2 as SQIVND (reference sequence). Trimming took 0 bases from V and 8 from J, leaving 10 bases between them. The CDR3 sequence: CASSIEAGRGYTF. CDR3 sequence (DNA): TGTGCCAGTAGTATAGAGGCAGGGCGCGGCTACACCTTC.

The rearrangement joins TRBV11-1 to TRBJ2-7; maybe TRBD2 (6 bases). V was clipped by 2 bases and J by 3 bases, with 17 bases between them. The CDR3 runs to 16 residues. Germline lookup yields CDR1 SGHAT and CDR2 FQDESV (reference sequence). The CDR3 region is CASSLLQGLSDYEQYF. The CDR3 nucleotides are TGTGCCAGCAGCTTACTTCAGGGACTTTCCGACTACGAGCAGTACTTC.

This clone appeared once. The CDR3 DNA follows: TGCAGCGCCGGACAGGCGGACCGGGGAGAGCAGTACTTC. Translation gives CSAGQADRGEQYF. This sequence joins TRBV29-1 and TRBJ2-7; the match to TRBD1 covers 7 bases. Germline trimming cut 7 bases from V and 7 bases from J; bases unmatched to any gene: 13. This CDR3 is built from 13 residues. CDR1 is SQVTM, CDR2 ANQGSEA, per germline.

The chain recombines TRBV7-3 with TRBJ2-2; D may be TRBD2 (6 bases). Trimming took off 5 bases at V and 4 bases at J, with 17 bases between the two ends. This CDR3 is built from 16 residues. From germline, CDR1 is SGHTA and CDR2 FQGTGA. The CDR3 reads CASSPWEAGLTGELFF. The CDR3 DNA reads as TGTGCCAGCAGCCCCTGGGAAGCGGGCCTCACCGGGGAGCTGTTTTTT.

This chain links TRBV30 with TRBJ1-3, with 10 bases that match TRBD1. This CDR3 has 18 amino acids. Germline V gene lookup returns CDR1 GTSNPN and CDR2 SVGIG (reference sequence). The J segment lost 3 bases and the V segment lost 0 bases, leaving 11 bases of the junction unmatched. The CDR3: CAWSVLPGQGGSGNTIYF. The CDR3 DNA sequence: TGTGCCTGGAGTGTATTGCCCGGACAGGGGGGCAGTGGAAACACCATATATTTT.

This CDR3 reads CSVTGGISYEQYF. In nucleotides, the CDR3 is TGCAGCGTTACCGGCGGCATCTCCTACGAGCAGTACTTC. The chain uses TRBV29-1 and TRBJ2-7; D call uncertain. The germline gives CDR1 SQVTM, CDR2 ANQGSEA. The CDR3 sequence is 13 residues long. The ends were cut back, 5 bases at V and 0 bases at J, with 11 bases in the middle.

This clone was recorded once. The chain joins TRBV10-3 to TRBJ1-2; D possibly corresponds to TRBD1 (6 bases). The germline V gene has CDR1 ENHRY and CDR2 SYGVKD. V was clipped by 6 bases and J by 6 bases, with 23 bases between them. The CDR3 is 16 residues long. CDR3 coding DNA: TGTGCCATCAGCGCTGGGGGCGGGGCAGGGCGGAATGGCTACACCTTC. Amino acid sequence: CAISAGGGAGRNGYTF.